A selection of T cell receptor beta chains follows, all from one sample in a study of CD8 T cells in Susac syndrome. MiXCR, run by TCRdb on the immunoSEQ multiplex PCR reads, gives a single entry per CDR3 protein. The sample holds more than 130,000 distinct CDR3 sequences, approximately 95% seen once. Sequencing was performed on CD8+ T cells from PBMCs. The receptors shown here come from a human donor in good health. Each CDR3 is given with its conserved first and last residue. The order of the fields is D gene, clone size, J gene, V gene, CDR3 protein, CDR3 DNA. D genes are given only for firm matches. Clone size appears in some rows only: once, few, many, or a class for an expanded clone.

NA | once | TRBJ2-3 | TRBV7-2 | CASSPGPPFHTDTQYF | TGTGCCAGCAGCCCGGGACCCCCCTTTCACACAGATACGCAGTATTTT
NA | NA | TRBJ2-7 | TRBV11-2 | CASSSTGSYYEQYF | TGTGCCAGCAGCTCGACAGGTTCGTACTACGAGCAGTACTTC
TRBD2 | NA | TRBJ2-5 | TRBV28 | CASSLVAGVVETQYF | TGTGCCAGCAGTTTGGTAGCGGGAGTAGTAGAGACCCAGTACTTC
TRBD1 | NA | TRBJ2-7 | TRBV4-3 | CASSHGTVTSYEQYF | TGCGCCAGCAGCCACGGGACAGTGACCTCCTACGAGCAGTACTTC
NA | NA | TRBJ1-2 | TRBV2 | CASSAAVYGYTF | TGTGCCAGCAGTGCGGCAGTCTATGGCTACACCTTC
NA | NA | TRBJ2-2 | TRBV4-3 | CASSHMNTGELFF | TGCGCCAGCAGCCATATGAACACCGGGGAGCTGTTTTTT
NA | NA | TRBJ2-5 | TRBV6-2/TRBV6-3 | CASSLPGGLETQYF | TGTGCCAGCAGCCTACCTGGGGGGCTGGAGACCCAGTACTTC
TRBD2 | NA | TRBJ2-7 | TRBV29-1 | CSVSTSGRLYEQYF | TGCAGCGTTTCTACTAGCGGGAGACTCTACGAGCAGTACTTC
TRBD2 | NA | TRBJ2-5 | TRBV7-9 | CASSFPGGVLAGVEETQYF | TGTGCCAGCAGCTTCCCGGGAGGGGTTCTAGCGGGAGTGGAAGAGACCCAGTACTTC
NA | NA | TRBJ2-3 | TRBV7-2 | CASSLGPADTQYF | TGTGCCAGCAGCCTTGGGCCCGCGGATACGCAGTATTTT
NA | NA | TRBJ1-2 | TRBV6-4 | CASSDGMGRNGYTF | TGTGCCAGCAGTGACGGCATGGGGAGGAATGGCTACACCTTC
TRBD1 | NA | TRBJ2-3 | TRBV4-3 | CASSQDVGQETDTQYF | TGCGCCAGCAGCCAAGATGTAGGACAGGAAACAGATACGCAGTATTTT
NA | NA | TRBJ1-4 | TRBV30 | CAWRGREKLFF | TGTGCCTGGAGGGGGCGTGAAAAACTGTTTTTT
NA | NA | TRBJ2-5 | TRBV25-1 | CASSEYGSWNQETQYF | TGTGCCAGCAGTGAATATGGCAGTTGGAACCAAGAGACCCAGTACTTC